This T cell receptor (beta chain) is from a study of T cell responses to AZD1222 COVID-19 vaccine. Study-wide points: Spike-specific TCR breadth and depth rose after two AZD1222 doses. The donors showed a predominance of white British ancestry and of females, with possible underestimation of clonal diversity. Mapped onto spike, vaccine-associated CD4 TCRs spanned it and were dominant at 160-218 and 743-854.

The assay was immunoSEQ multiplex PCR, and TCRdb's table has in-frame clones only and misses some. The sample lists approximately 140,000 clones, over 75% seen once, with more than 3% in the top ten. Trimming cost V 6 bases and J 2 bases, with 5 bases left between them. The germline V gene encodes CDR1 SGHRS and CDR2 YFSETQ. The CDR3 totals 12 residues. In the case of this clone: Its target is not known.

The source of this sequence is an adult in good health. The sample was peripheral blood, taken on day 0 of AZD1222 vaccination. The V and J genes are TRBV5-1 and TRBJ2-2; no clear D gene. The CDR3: CASTFNTGELFF. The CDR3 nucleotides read TGCGCCAGCACCTTCAACACCGGGGAGCTGTTTTTT.